These 3 T cell receptor beta chains share one sample of origin, sequenced in a study of cytomegalovirus exposure and HLA in healthy donors (dated by TCRdb to the late 2010s). Library preparation employed the immunoSEQ multiplex PCR assay. A mixture of 60 forward primers for TCR Vbeta segments and 13 reverse primers for TCR Jbeta segments was used in the multiplex PCR. The source is immuneACCESS, and TCRdb retained only in-frame sequences with V and J called. Part of the clones is not carried over; for the studies checked, unresolved V genes explain less than half of this, and the remainder is unexplained. The sample table contains over 85,000 clones; only one count was recorded for approximately 83% of them. Approximately 2% of the sample comes from the top ten. The sequencing sample was made of PBMCs. Receptor source: a man in his forties in good health and CMV-seronegative.

In this sample, this clone turned up once. The rearrangement uses TRBV4-2 and TRBJ2-3; 14 positions match TRBD2. The V segment lost 3 bases and the J segment 3 bases; nucleotides outside the gene matches: 8. The CDR3 loop spans 18 amino acids. CDR1 LGHNA and CDR2 YNFKEQ come from the germline V gene. CDR3 sequence (DNA): TGTGCCAGCAGCCAGCCTATGACTAGCGGGGGGGCAACAGATACGCAGTATTTT. As protein: CASSQPMTSGGATDTQYF.

Note on this clone: Other DNA sequences in the same sample also yield this CDR3. The chain carries TRBV5-1 and TRBJ2-3, with a possible D match to TRBD2 (5 bases). Trimming cost V 4 bases and J 5 bases, with 8 bases left between them. The germline V gene encodes CDR1 SGHRS and CDR2 YFSETQ. There are 12 residues in the CDR3. CDR3 residues: CASSLAGDTQYF. The CDR3 coding sequence is TGCGCCAGCAGCCTGGCGGGAGATACGCAGTATTTT.

Details on this clone: The identical CDR3 is also encoded by other nucleotide sequences in the sample. The rearrangement joins TRBV27 to TRBJ2-2; tentatively, D is TRBD2 (6 bases). This CDR3 region has 15 residues. With 3 bases removed from V and 0 bases from J, the gap between germline ends came to 8 bases. Germline V gene sequence: CDR1 MNHEY, CDR2 SMNVEV (reference sequence). The CDR3 region is CASSFGGANTGELFF. CDR3 in DNA: TGTGCCAGCAGTTTCGGGGGTGCGAACACCGGGGAGCTGTTTTTT.